This T cell receptor beta chain was observed in a study of metastatic and nonmetastatic thyroid tumors. TCRdb re-processed the PCR reads through MiXCR. This table holds roughly 39,000 clones, roughly 50% found once. Germline CDR1 LNHNV, CDR2 YYDKDF (reference sequence). The CDR3 sequence is 12 residues long. V was shortened by 0 bases and J by 7 bases, with 5 bases between the two germline ends. Each patient went into thyroid surgery without having received any treatment. This sequence was found in a male donor with papillary thyroid cancer or a benign thyroid nodule (not recorded which). Some clones in this sample may be carry-over from other donors' samples. What was sequenced was tumor tissue. V gene TRBV15 combines with J gene TRBJ2-3; no reliable D call. The chain's CDR3 is CATSRDQYTQYF. As DNA, the CDR3 is TGTGCCACCAGCAGAGATCAATATACGCAGTATTTT.